This TCR beta chain was captured by sequencing in a study of monozygotic twins with inflammatory bowel disease (dated by TCRdb to 2018 to 2020). At the level of the whole study: In total, around 30 monozygotic twin pairs made up the full study: 19 Danish pairs, all IBD-discordant, plus nine German pairs, of which four were IBD-concordant and five were IBD-discordant. Each individual had, on average, about 151 000 unique TCRalpha sequences and 181 000 unique TCRbeta sequences available for analysis. The search for disease-associated traits relied mainly on comparing IBD patients with their genetically identical healthy co-twins within discordant pairs. What the study reported, not specific to this receptor: No single strong signal or clonotype linked to IBD turned up in the results, so the idea that one exists was not supported. Compared with healthy twins, IBD patients shared fewer clonotypes with other individuals, and the difference was most pronounced in patients with signs of disease activity. The analysis was unable to tell different T cell subtypes apart. Differing immunosuppressive treatments among patients may have added background noise and inter-individual variability to the repertoires. Repertoire similarity did not differ between concordant and discordant twins, possibly due to limited statistical power. Measured by the inverse Simpson index, TCRbeta repertoire diversity was lower in IBD patients than in their healthy co-twins.

Of note for this clonotype: What antigen it recognizes has not been identified.

The receptor library was made with 5' RACE. For each TCR library, around 4,000 ng of total RNA was used. For each sample, cDNA synthesis with SMARTScribe reverse transcriptase was split into eight separate reactions. During cDNA synthesis, template switching introduced unique molecular identifiers that contained a 6-nucleotide sample barcode. TCRalpha and TCRbeta cDNA was amplified in two nested PCRs of approximately 17 and 9 cycles, and bead purification was carried out after each PCR. Before amplification, the cDNA was treated with uracil DNA-glycosylase and purified using the QIAquick PCR purification kit. In the second PCR, Illumina TruSeq-compatible adapters and sample-specific barcodes were added. Library quality and concentration were checked on TapeStation and Qubit, and libraries were pooled at approximately 5 ng each. Sequencing of pooled libraries was carried out on an Illumina HiSeq2500 single-index Rapid Run using 2 x 100 bp reads and custom sequencing primers. Turning to the authors' computational methods: MiGEC version 1.2.6 was used for UMI-based consensus assembly to correct PCR and sequencing errors. MiXCR version 2.1.1 was used to carry out V(D)J alignment, clonotype assembly and CDR3 extraction. To normalise gene usage, clonotype sharing and MAIT/NKT TCR abundance, the analysis used the top 1000, 10 000 and 20 000 clonotypes per sample. After downsampling to 27 000 UMIs, diversity was calculated as the inverse Simpson index using the vegan R package. Paired Mann-Whitney U tests on discordant twin pairs were used, with Benjamini-Hochberg multiple-testing correction. TCRdb reprocessed the reads and assigns one entry to each CDR3 protein sequence, leaving out DNA. The V and J calls shown here were made by TCRdb, not taken from the authors' results. The table for this sample shows some 150,000 distinct CDR3 sequences. Roughly 2.3% of the sample is taken by the ten largest.

From each donor, a roughly 2.3 ml peripheral blood sample was collected into PAXgene tubes and stored at -80 degrees C. Total RNA was isolated from whole blood with the PAXgene blood miRNA kit on an automated QIAcube, without T cell sorting. Deep TCRalpha and TCRbeta repertoire profiling with unique molecular barcoding was performed on peripheral blood of monozygotic twin pairs concordant or discordant for inflammatory bowel disease. Smoking habits were recorded for all twin pairs, with individuals classified as current, former or never smokers. Counted from cysteine to phenylalanine, this CDR3 has 15 amino acids. DNA is not recorded here. CDR1 and CDR2 were assigned from the germline V gene (reference sequence) as DFQATT and SNEGSKA.

Sequenced sample: blood. This receptor was obtained from a human donor with ulcerative colitis or Crohn's disease, or a healthy co-twin of an affected twin (not recorded which). The rearrangement joined TRBV20-1 to TRBJ2-2; TCRdb picks TRBD1, but there is no DNA to check that call. This receptor has the CDR3 CSAEDRGENTGELFF.